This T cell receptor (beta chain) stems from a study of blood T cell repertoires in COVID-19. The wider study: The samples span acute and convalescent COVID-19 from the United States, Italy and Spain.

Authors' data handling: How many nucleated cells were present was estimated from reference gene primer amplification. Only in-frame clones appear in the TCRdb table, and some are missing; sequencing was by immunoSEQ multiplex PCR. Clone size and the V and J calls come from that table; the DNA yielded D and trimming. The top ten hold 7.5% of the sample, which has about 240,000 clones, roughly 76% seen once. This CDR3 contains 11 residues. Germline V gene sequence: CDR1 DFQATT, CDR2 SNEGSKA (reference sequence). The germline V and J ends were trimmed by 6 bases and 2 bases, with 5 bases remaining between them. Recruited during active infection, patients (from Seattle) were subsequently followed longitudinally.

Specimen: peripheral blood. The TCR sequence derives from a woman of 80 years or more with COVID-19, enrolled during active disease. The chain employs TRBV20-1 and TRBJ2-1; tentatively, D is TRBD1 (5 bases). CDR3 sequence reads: CSARAYNEQFF. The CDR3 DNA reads TGCAGTGCCAGGGCCTACAATGAGCAGTTCTTC.